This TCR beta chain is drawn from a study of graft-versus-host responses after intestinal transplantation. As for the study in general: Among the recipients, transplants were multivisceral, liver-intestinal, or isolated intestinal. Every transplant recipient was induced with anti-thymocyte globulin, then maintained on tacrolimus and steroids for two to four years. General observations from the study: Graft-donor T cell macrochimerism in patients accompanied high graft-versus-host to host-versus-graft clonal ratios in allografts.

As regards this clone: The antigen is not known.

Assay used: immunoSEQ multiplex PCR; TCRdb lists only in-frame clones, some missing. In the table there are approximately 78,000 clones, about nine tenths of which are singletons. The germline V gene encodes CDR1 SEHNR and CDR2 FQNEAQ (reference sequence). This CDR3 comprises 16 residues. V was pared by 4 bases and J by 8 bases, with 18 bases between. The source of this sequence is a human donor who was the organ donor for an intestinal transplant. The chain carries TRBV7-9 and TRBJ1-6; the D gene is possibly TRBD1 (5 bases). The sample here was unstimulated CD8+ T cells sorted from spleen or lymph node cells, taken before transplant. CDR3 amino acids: CASSSVYGGFDSPLHF. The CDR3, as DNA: TGTGCCAGCAGCTCAGTTTACGGGGGGTTTGATTCACCCCTCCACTTT.